These 26 T cell receptor beta chains were all obtained from the same sample, sequenced in a study of CD8 T cells in Susac syndrome. With random hexamers, reverse transcription was performed on about 0.45 to 1 ug of RNA. TCRdb re-called the immunoSEQ multiplex PCR reads with MiXCR, one entry per CDR3 protein. This sample carries some 120,000 distinct CDR3 sequences, around 91% of them seen once, and the ten largest clones take approximately 0.24%. The sample consisted of CD8+ T cells from PBMCs. Every receptor here comes from a human donor with multiple sclerosis.

The genes are TRBV3-1 and TRBJ2-3, with D possibly matching TRBD2 (6 bases). CDR1 LGHDT and CDR2 YNNKEL come from the germline V gene (reference sequence). CDR3 length: 16 amino acids. Trimming took off 2 bases at V and 4 bases at J, with 16 bases between the two ends. The CDR3 reads CASSQFRELLSDTQYF. The CDR3 DNA sequence: TGTGCCAGCAGCCAATTCCGGGAGCTTCTGTCAGATACGCAGTATTTT.

The V call is TRBV18, the J call TRBJ2-3; D is unresolved. The CDR3 loop spans 15 amino acids. The V and J ends lost 3 bases and 6 bases respectively, with 16 bases between them. The V gene's germline CDR1 is KGHSH and CDR2 LQKENI. This CDR3 reads CASSPPTESSDTQYF. The CDR3 DNA reads as TGTGCCAGCTCACCTCCCACGGAATCCTCTGATACGCAGTATTTT.

The chain carries TRBV5-6 and TRBJ2-3, with 10 bases aligning to TRBD2. This CDR3 is 16 amino acids long. The germline V gene encodes CDR1 SGHDT and CDR2 YYEEEE. V trimming: 0 bases; J trimming: 5 bases; junction bases outside the gene matches: 6. The CDR3 DNA reads TGTGCCAGCAGCTTGGTACTAGCGGGATTGGTAGATACGCAGTATTTT. It is translated as CASSLVLAGLVDTQYF.

The chain has TRBV20-1 and TRBJ2-2; no reliable D call. The CDR3 has 12 amino acids. V was cut by 6 bases and J by 3 bases, with 8 bases left in between. The germline gives CDR1 DFQATT, CDR2 SNEGSKA (reference sequence). CDR3 loop: CSARWDTGELFF. CDR3 in DNA: TGCAGTGCCCGGTGGGACACCGGGGAGCTGTTTTTT.

The chain combines TRBV27 with TRBJ2-7; D is unclear. CDR1 and CDR2 from the germline V gene are MNHEY and SMNVEV (reference sequence). The V and J ends lost 10 bases and 4 bases respectively, with 5 bases between them. This CDR3 comprises 9 residues. The CDR3 region has the DNA TGTGCCACCCCTTACGAGCAGTACTTC. Translated: CATPYEQYF.

This clonotype was detected once. This sequence joins TRBV6-5 and TRBJ2-1; maybe TRBD2 (5 bases). In germline, CDR1 is MNHEY, CDR2 SVGAGI. CDR3 length: 12 amino acids. Trimming left V 2 bases short and J 13 bases short, with 12 bases between. This CDR3 is CASSYGGLGQFF. CDR3 coding DNA: TGTGCCAGCAGTTACGGAGGTTTAGGTCAGTTCTTC.

Only a few counts were recorded for this clonotype. The gene calls are TRBV6-5 and TRBJ2-1; unclear D gene. CDR1 and CDR2 (germline): MNHEY, SVGAGI. V lost 0 bases and J 7 bases, leaving 4 bases between the germline ends. The length of the CDR3 is 12 residues. CDR3 protein: CASSYSSNEQFF. Written as DNA, the CDR3 is TGTGCCAGCAGTTACTCTAGTAATGAGCAGTTCTTC.

The V and J genes are TRBV20-1 and TRBJ2-7, with D maybe TRBD2 (5 bases). Germline values: CDR1 DFQATT, CDR2 SNEGSKA (reference sequence). The CDR3 contains 14 residues. V was clipped by 5 bases and J by 1 base, with 15 bases between them. This CDR3 is CSAHEGFKSYEQYF. CDR3 DNA: TGCAGTGCTCACGAGGGCTTCAAGTCCTACGAGCAGTACTTC.

The sample holds one count of this clonotype. The J gene is TRBJ2-3, the V gene TRBV15; a possible D gene is TRBD1 (6 bases). This CDR3 contains 14 residues. The germline V gene encodes CDR1 LNHNV and CDR2 YYDKDF (reference sequence). V was shortened by 1 base and J by 1 base, with 6 bases between the two germline ends. As DNA, the CDR3 is TGTGCCACCAGCAGAGGACAGGGCACAGATACGCAGTATTTT. Protein: CATSRGQGTDTQYF.

The chain employs TRBV4-1 and TRBJ2-3; 11 nucleotides align to TRBD2. The V segment lost 1 base and the J segment 5 bases; nucleotides outside the gene matches: 2. Per the germline V gene, CDR1 is MGHRA and CDR2 is YSYEKL. The CDR3 contains 15 residues. CDR3 in DNA: TGCGCCAGCAGCCAAGTAGCGGGAGGGTTAGATACGCAGTATTTT. It codes for CASSQVAGGLDTQYF.

The chain couples TRBV29-1 to TRBJ2-5; D might be TRBD2 (6 bases). Germline V lookup: CDR1 SQVTM, CDR2 ANQGSEA. This CDR3 has 15 residues. The ends were cut back, 2 bases at V and 0 bases at J, with 13 bases in the middle. CDR3 in DNA: TGCAGCGTTGAACCGGGACTCTCGTACCAAGAGACCCAGTACTTC. This codes for CSVEPGLSYQETQYF.

V gene TRBV23-1 combines with J gene TRBJ1-2; 11 bases are a match to TRBD1. TRBV23-1 falls under the ORF class, with uncertain function. The junction had 11 bases not matched to a gene; V was cut back by 0 bases and J by 8 bases. This CDR3 region has 17 residues. The CDR3 sequence: CASSQSWTGGFPRGYTF. DNA of the CDR3: TGCGCCAGCAGTCAATCGTGGACAGGGGGCTTCCCGCGAGGCTACACCTTC.

V and J are TRBV30 and TRBJ2-2; D perhaps matches TRBD2 (5 bases). V gave up 4 bases and J gave up 6 bases, with 9 bases separating them. This CDR3 has 12 residues. Germline V gives CDR1 GTSNPN, CDR2 SVGIG (reference sequence). The CDR3 loop is CAWTLGAGELFF. The DNA of the CDR3 is TGTGCCTGGACACTGGGAGCCGGGGAGCTGTTTTTT.

The rearrangement uses TRBV5-1 and TRBJ2-1; D unclear. Germline CDR1 reads SGHRS; CDR2 reads YFSETQ. V was cut by 4 bases and J by 8 bases, with 13 bases left in between. The CDR3 covers 13 residues. The CDR3 nucleotides read TGCGCCAGCAGCAACAACGTAGCCGATGAGCAGTTCTTC. This gives the protein CASSNNVADEQFF.

The CDR3 protein is CSAKGLAGGSSYEQYF. The CDR3 DNA is TGCAGTGCTAAGGGACTAGCGGGGGGTAGCTCCTACGAGCAGTACTTC. The gene calls are TRBV20-1 and TRBJ2-7; 15 nucleotides align to TRBD2. J gave up 0 bases and V 4 bases, and 4 bases lay outside the gene matches. CDR3 size: 16 residues. In germline, CDR1 is DFQATT, CDR2 SNEGSKA (reference sequence).

This chain joins TRBV30 and TRBJ1-5, with 8 bases aligning to TRBD1. V gave up 1 base and J gave up 2 bases; unmatched junction bases: 1. The CDR3 has 14 residues. Germline V gene sequence: CDR1 GTSNPN, CDR2 SVGIG (reference sequence). CDR3 amino acids: CAWSAGQGNQPQHF. CDR3 sequence (DNA): TGTGCCTGGAGTGCGGGACAGGGCAATCAGCCCCAGCATTTT.

The genes are TRBV20-1 and TRBJ1-2; TRBD1 is a possible D gene (6 bases). The V gene's germline CDR1 is DFQATT and CDR2 SNEGSKA (reference sequence). This CDR3 spans 14 amino acids. Trimming left V 3 bases short and J 9 bases short, with 20 bases between. The CDR3 coding sequence is TGCAGTGCTAGGCAAGGAGCAGGGGAAAGTCGCTACACCTTC. This codes for CSARQGAGESRYTF.

The chain carries TRBV29-1 and TRBJ1-1; 7 nucleotides align to TRBD1. CDR3 length: 13 amino acids. Trimming took 6 bases from V and 0 from J; bases not matched to a gene: 4. Per germline, CDR1 SQVTM and CDR2 ANQGSEA. The CDR3 reads CSVGGQLNTEAFF. In DNA, the CDR3 is TGCAGCGTGGGGGGACAGCTGAACACTGAAGCTTTCTTT.

The chain combines TRBV14 with TRBJ2-7, with D possibly being TRBD1 (6 bases). CDR1 and CDR2 from the germline V gene are SGHDN and FVKESK. Trimming left V 4 bases short and J 3 bases short, with 16 bases between. The CDR3 is 15 amino acids. This CDR3 reads CASSRDTTSNYEQYF. In nucleotides, the CDR3 is TGTGCCAGCAGCCGGGACACCACCTCGAACTACGAGCAGTACTTC. Full variable domain (outside the CDR3, taken from reference TRBV14 and TRBJ2-7): EAGVTQFPSHSVIEKGQTVTLRCDPISGHDNLYWYRRVMGKEIKFLLHFVKESKQDESGMPNNRFLAERTGGTYSTLKVQPAELEDSGVYFCASSRDTTSNYEQYFGPGTRLTVT.

The rearrangement uses TRBV29-1 and TRBJ2-7; tentative D call: TRBD2 (6 bases). Trimming removed 0 bases at V and 2 bases at J, with 14 bases between. The length of the CDR3 is 15 residues. Germline CDR1 and CDR2: SQVTM and ANQGSEA. The CDR3 coding sequence is TGCAGCGTTGAAGATCCCGGGGGTCCCCCCTACGAGCAGTACTTC. The encoded protein is CSVEDPGGPPYEQYF.

The chain carries TRBV7-6 and TRBJ2-1; D ambiguous. The CDR3 has 16 residues. CDR1 is SGHVS, CDR2 FNYEAQ, per germline. Trimming pared 2 bases from V and 7 bases from J, leaving 18 bases between. The chain's CDR3 is CASSLYPTRGGNEQFF. CDR3 nucleotide sequence: TGTGCCAGCAGCTTATATCCAACCCGAGGTGGGAATGAGCAGTTCTTC.

This clonotype showed up just once. The rearrangement uses TRBV4-1 and TRBJ2-7; TRBD1 matches 8 bases. The trim removed 1 base at V and 4 bases at J, leaving 3 bases unmatched. Germline CDR1 reads MGHRA; CDR2 reads YSYEKL. This CDR3 comprises 14 residues. CDR3 sequence: CASSQGQGFYEQYF. The CDR3 DNA is TGCGCCAGCAGCCAAGGACAGGGGTTTTACGAGCAGTACTTC.

The DNA for the CDR3 is TGTGCCAGCAGCCAAGGAGGGGGACTAAGCGGAGTACCAGACCGTGATGAGCAGTTCTTC. It encodes CASSQGGGLSGVPDRDEQFF. The chain has TRBV3-1 and TRBJ2-1, with D possibly matching TRBD2 (7 bases). Germline assignment: CDR1 LGHDT and CDR2 YNNKEL (reference sequence). Trimming cost V 1 base and J 8 bases, with 30 bases left between them. This CDR3 contains 20 residues.

This clonotype was found a few times. J is TRBJ2-7 and V is TRBV28; D gene ambiguous. Deletions cut 6 bases from V and 4 bases from J, with 10 bases between. This CDR3 region has 12 residues. Germline V lookup: CDR1 MDHEN, CDR2 SYDVKM. The CDR3 DNA follows: TGTGCCAGCAGCTTGGCCCGATACGAGCAGTACTTC. Protein: CASSLARYEQYF. The whole variable domain, remainder taken from reference TRBV28 and TRBJ2-7, is DVKVTQSSRYLVKRTGEKVFLECVQDMDHENMFWYRQDPGLGLRLIYFSYDVKMKEKGDIPEGYSVSREKKERFSLILESASTNQTSMYLCASSLARYEQYFGPGTRLTVT.

This chain uses TRBV20-1 with TRBJ2-3; a weak D match, TRBD1 (5 bases). Between the trimmed V and J ends, which lost 4 bases and 5 bases, there was a span of 13 bases. Germline V CDR1 and CDR2: DFQATT, SNEGSKA (reference sequence). The CDR3 consists of 13 residues. CDR3 coding DNA: TGCAGTGCTACGAAAGGGGCCGAAGATACGCAGTATTTT. It codes for CSATKGAEDTQYF.

The rearrangement joins TRBV12-5 to TRBJ2-2; D may be TRBD1 or TRBD2 (5 bases each). V was shortened by 3 bases and J by 5 bases, with 10 bases between the two germline ends. Per the germline V gene, CDR1 is LGHNT and CDR2 is FRNRAP. The CDR3 has 14 residues. CDR3 DNA: TGTGCTAGTGGTTTTTGGGGGAGAACCGGGGAGCTGTTTTTT. Its translation is CASGFWGRTGELFF.